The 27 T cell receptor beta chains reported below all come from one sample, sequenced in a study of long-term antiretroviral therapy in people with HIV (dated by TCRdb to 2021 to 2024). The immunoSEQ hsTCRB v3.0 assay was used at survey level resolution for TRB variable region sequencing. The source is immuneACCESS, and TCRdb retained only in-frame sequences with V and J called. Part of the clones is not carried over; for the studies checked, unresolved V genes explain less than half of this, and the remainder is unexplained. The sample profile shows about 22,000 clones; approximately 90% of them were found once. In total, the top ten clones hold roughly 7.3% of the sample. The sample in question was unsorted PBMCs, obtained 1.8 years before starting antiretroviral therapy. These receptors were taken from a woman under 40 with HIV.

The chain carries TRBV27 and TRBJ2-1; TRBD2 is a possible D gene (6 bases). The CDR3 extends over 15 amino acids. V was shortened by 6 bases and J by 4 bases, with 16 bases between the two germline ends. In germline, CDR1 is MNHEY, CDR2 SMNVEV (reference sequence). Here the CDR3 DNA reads TGTGCCAGCAGCGCCTGGGGACTCCAATACAATGAGCAGTTCTTC. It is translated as CASSAWGLQYNEQFF.

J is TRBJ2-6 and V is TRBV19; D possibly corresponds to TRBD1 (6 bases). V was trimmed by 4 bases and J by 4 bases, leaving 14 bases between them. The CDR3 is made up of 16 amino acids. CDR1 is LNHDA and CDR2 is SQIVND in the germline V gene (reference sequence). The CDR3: CASSKVTGPGANVLTF. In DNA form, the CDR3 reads TGTGCCAGTAGTAAAGTCACAGGGCCGGGGGCCAACGTCCTGACTTTC.

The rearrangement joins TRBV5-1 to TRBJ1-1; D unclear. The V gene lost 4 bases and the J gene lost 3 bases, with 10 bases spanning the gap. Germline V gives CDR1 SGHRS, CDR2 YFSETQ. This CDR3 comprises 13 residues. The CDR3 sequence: CASSPRVYTEAFF. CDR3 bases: TGCGCCAGCAGCCCCCGGGTGTACACTGAAGCTTTCTTT.

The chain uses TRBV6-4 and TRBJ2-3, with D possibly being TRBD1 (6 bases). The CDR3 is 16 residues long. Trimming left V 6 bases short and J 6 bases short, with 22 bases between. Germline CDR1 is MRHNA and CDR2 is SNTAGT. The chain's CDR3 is CASSRGPTSSFDTQYF. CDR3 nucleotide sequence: TGTGCCAGCAGCAGGGGACCAACATCTTCGTTTGATACGCAGTATTTT.

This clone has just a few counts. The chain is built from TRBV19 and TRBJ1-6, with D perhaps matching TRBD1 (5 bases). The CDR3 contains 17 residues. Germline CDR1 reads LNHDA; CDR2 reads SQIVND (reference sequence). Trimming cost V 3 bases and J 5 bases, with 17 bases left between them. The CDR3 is CASSILPQGYDNSPLHF. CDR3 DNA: TGTGCCAGTAGTATCCTACCGCAGGGCTATGATAATTCACCCCTCCACTTT.

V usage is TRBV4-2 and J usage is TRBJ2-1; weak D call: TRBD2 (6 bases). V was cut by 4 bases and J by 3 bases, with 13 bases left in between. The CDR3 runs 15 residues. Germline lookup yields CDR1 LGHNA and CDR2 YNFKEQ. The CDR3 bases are TGTGCCAGCAGCCGGCAGACGGGACTCTACAATGAGCAGTTCTTC. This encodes CASSRQTGLYNEQFF.

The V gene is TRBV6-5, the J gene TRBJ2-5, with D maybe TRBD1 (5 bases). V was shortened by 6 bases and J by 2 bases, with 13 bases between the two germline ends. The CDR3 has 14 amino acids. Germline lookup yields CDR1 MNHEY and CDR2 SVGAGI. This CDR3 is CASSRATVQETQYF. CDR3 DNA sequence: TGTGCCAGCAGCCGCGCGACAGTACAAGAGACCCAGTACTTC.

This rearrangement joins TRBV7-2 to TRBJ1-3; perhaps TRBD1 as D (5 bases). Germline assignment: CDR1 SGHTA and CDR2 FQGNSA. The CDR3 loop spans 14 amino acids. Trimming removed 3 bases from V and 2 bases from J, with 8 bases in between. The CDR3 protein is CASSFWGAGNTIYF. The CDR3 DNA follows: TGTGCCAGCAGCTTTTGGGGGGCTGGAAACACCATATATTTT.

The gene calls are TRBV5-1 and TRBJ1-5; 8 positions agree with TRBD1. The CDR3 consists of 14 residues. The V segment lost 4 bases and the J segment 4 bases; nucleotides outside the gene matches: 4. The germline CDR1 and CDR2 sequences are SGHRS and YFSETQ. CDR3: CASSPDRGNQPQHF. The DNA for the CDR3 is TGCGCCAGCAGCCCCGACAGGGGAAATCAGCCCCAGCATTTT.

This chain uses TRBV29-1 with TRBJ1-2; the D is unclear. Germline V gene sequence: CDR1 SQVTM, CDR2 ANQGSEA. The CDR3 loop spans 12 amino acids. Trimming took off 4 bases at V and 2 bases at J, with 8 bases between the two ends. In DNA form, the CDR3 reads TGCAGCGTTGGGGCAGACAACTATGGCTACACCTTC. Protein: CSVGADNYGYTF.

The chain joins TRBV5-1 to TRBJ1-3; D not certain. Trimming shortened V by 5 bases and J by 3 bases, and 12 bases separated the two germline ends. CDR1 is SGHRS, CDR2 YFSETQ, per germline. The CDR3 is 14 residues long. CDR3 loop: CASSREGIGNTIYF. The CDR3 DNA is TGCGCCAGCAGTCGCGAGGGCATTGGAAACACCATATATTTT.

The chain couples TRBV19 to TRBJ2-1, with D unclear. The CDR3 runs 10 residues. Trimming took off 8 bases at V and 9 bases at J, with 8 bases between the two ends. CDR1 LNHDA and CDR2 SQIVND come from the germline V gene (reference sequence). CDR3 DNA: TGTGCCAGTCAGTCCGGTGAGCAGTTCTTC. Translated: CASQSGEQFF.

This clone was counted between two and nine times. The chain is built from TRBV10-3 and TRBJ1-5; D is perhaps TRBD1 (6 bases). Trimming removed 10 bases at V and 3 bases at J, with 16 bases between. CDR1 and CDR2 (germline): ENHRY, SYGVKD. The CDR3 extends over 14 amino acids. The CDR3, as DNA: TGTGCCACCCAGGGGACCGGCGACAATCAGCCCCAGCATTTT. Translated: CATQGTGDNQPQHF.

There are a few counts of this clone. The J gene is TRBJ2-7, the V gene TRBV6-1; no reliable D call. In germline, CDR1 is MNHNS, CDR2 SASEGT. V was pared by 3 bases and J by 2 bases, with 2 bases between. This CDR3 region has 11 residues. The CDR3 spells CASSDTYEQYV. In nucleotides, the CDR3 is TGTGCCAGCAGTGACACCTACGAGCAGTACGTC.

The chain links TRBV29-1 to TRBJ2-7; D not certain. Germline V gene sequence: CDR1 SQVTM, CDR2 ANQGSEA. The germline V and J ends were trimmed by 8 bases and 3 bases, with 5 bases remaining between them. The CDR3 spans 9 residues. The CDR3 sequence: CSRGYEQYV. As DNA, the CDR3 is TGCAGCCGAGGCTACGAGCAGTACGTC.

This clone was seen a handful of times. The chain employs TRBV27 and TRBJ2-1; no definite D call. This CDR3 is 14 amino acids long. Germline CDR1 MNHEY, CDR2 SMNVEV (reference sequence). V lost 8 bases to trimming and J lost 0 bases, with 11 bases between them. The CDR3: CASQIHNSYNEQFF. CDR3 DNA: TGTGCCAGCCAAATCCATAACTCCTACAATGAGCAGTTCTTC.

CDR3 coding DNA: TGTGCCAGCAGCGTACGTTTGGATTATAATTCACCCCTCCACTTT. This translates into CASSVRLDYNSPLHF. The chain joins TRBV9 to TRBJ1-6; D unclear. Germline V CDR1 and CDR2: SGDLS, YYNGEE. The CDR3 consists of 15 residues. V shed 1 base and J shed 4 bases, with 9 bases lying between them.

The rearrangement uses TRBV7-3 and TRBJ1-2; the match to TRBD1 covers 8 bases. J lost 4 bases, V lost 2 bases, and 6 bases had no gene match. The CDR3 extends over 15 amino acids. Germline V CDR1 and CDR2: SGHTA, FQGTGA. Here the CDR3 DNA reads TGTGCCAGCAGCTTAGACGACAGGGGTAGCTATGGCTACACCTTC. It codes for CASSLDDRGSYGYTF.

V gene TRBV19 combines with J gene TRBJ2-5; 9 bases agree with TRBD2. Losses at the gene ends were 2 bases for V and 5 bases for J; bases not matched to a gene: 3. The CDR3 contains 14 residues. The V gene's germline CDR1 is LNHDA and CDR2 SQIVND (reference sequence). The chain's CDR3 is CASSISGGRETQYF. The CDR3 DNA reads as TGTGCCAGTAGTATAAGCGGGGGGCGGGAGACCCAGTACTTC. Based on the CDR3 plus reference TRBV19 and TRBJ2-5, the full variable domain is DGGITQSPKYLFRKEGQNVTLSCEQNLNHDAMYWYRQDPGQGLRLIYYSQIVNDFQKGDIAEGYSVSREKKESFPLTVTSAQKNPTAFYLCASSISGGRETQYFGPGTRLLVL.

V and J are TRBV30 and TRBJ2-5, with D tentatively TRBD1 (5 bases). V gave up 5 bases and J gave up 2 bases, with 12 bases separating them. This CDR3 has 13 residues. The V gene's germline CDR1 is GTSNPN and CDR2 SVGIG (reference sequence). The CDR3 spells CAWDGTGQETQYF. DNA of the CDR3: TGTGCCTGGGACGGAACAGGTCAAGAGACCCAGTACTTC.

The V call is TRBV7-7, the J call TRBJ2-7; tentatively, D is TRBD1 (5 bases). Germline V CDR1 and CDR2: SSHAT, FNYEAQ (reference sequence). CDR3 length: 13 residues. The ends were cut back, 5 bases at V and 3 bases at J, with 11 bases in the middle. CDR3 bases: TGTGCCAGCAGCCCCAGACAGAGCTACGAGCAGTACTTC. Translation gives CASSPRQSYEQYF.

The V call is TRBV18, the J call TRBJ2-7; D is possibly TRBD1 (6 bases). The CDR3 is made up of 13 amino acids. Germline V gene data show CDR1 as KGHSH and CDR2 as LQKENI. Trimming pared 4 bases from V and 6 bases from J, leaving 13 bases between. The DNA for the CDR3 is TGTGCCAGCTCACACCCACAGGGTATCGAGCAGTACTTC. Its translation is CASSHPQGIEQYF.

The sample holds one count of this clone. CDR3 region: CASSGTAGNTIYF. CDR3 DNA sequence: TGCGCCAGCTCCGGGACAGCCGGAAACACCATATATTTT. The V and J genes are TRBV10-2 and TRBJ1-3; the match to TRBD1 covers 7 bases. CDR3 length: 13 residues. The V gene end was trimmed by 8 bases and the J gene end by 4 bases; junction bases not matched to a gene: 5. The germline CDR1 and CDR2 sequences are WSHSY and SAAADI.

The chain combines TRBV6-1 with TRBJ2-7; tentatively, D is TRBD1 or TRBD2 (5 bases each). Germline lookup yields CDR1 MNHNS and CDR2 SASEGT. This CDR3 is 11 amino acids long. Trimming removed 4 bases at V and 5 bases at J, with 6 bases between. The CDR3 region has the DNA TGTGCCAGCAGTGGGGGGAACGAGCAGTACGTC. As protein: CASSGGNEQYV.

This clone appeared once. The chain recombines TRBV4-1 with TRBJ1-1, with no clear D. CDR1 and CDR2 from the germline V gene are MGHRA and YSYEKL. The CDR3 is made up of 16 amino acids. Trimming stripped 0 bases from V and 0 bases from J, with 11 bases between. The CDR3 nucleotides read TGCGCCAGCAGCCAAGATCACGGGCAGCTGAACACTGAAGCTTTCTTT. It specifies CASSQDHGQLNTEAFF.

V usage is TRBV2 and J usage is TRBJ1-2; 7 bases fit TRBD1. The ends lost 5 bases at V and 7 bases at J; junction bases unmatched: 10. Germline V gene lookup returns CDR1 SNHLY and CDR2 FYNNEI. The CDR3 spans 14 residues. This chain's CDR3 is CASSLQTGRSGYTF. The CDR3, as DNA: TGTGCCAGCAGTCTGCAGACAGGGCGCTCTGGCTACACCTTC.

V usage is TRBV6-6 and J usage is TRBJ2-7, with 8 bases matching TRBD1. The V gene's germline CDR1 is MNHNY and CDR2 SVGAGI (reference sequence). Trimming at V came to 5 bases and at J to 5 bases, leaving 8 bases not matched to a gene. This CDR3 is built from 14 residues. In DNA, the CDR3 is TGTGCCAGCAGTCCCCGGACAGGGTTAAACGAGCAGTACTTC. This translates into CASSPRTGLNEQYF.